Sequencing of this T cell receptor (beta chain) was carried out in a study of T-cell reconstitution after alpha-beta-depleted transplantation in children. Study outcomes and limitations: At day 60, the high TCRbeta diversity found in some patients originated from recipient T cells and thymic progenitors that had survived. Newly produced T cells mostly accounted for T-cell counts and diversity one year post-transplant. Several hundred rapidly expanded clones from non-depleted graft cells reportedly supplied alpha-beta T cells about two months post-transplant.

This CDR3 contains 13 residues. Germline CDR1 is DFQATT and CDR2 is SNEGSKA (reference sequence). The V end lost 3 bases, the J end lost 7 bases, and 16 bases lay between the germline ends. This clonotype appeared many times. Its antigen is not identified. Preparing the TCRbeta library involved the use of unique molecular identifiers. One entry per CDR3 protein, called by TCRdb with MiXCR from the PCR reads. Here the sample spans roughly 120,000 distinct CDR3 sequences, roughly 23% being singletons. The TCR sequence derives from a male patient between 2 and 10 years old who had a stem cell transplant for chronic granulomatous disease, so the T cells may come from the graft donor. Sequencing was performed on PBMCs, mostly from graft donor cells, taken 180 days after TCRalphabeta/CD19-depleted stem cell transplant. V gene TRBV20-1 combines with J gene TRBJ2-7; D possibly corresponds to TRBD1 (6 bases). The CDR3 spells CSASGDNRGEQYF. As DNA, the CDR3 is TGCAGTGCTAGCGGGGACAACCGAGGAGAGCAGTACTTC.